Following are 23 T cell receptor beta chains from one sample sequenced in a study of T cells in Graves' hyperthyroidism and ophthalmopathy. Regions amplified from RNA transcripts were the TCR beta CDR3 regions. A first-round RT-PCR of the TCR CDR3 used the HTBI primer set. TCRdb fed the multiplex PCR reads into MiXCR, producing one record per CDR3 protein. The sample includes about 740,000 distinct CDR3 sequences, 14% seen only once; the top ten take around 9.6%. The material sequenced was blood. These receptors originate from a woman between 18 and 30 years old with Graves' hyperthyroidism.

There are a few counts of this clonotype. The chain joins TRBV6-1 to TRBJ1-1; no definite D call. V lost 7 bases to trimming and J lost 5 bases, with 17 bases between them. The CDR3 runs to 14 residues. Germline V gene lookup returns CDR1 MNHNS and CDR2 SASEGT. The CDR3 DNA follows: TGTGCCAGCACCGCTTCGGTGGCTCTTACTGAAGCTTTCTTT. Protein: CASTASVALTEAFF.

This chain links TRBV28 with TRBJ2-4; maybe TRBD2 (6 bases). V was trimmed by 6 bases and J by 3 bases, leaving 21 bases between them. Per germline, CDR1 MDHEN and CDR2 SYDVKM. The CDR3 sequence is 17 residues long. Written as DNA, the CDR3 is TGTGCCAGCAGGCGGGACCCCTTGAAGGGTAGCAAAAACATTCAGTACTTC. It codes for CASRRDPLKGSKNIQYF.

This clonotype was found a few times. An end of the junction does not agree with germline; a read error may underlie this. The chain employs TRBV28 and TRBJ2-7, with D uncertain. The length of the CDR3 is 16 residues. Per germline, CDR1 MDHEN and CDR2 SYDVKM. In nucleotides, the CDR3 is TGTGCCAGCAGTCGCGTCCCAACCCCCTCGGTGTTCGGGCAGTGCTTC. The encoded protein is CASSRVPTPSVFGQCF.

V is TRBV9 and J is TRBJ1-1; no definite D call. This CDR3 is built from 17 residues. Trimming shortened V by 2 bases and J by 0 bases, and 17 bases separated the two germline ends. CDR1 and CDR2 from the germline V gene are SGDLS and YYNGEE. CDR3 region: CASSVAPAGGLNTEAFF. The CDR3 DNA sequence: TGTGCCAGCAGCGTCGCCCCCGCCGGAGGGTTGAACACTGAAGCTTTCTTT.

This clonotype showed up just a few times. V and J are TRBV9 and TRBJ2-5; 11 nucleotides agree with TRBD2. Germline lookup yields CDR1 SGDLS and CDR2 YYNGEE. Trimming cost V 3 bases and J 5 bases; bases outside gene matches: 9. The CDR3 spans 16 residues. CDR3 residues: CASSASGGNLGETQYF. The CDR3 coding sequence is TGTGCCAGCAGCGCTAGCGGGGGGAACTTGGGGGAGACCCAGTACTTC.

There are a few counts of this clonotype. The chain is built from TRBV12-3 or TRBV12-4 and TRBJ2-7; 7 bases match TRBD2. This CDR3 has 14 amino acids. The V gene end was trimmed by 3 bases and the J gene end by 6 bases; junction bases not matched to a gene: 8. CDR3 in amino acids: CASSFGWEGGEQYF. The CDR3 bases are TGTGCCAGCAGTTTTGGCTGGGAGGGCGGCGAGCAGTACTTC.

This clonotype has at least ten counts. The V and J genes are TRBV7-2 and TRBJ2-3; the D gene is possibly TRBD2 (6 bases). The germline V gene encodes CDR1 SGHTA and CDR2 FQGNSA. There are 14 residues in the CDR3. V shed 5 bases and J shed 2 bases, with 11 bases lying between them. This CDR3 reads CASSPGTFTDTQYF. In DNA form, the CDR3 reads TGTGCCAGCAGCCCAGGGACTTTCACAGATACGCAGTATTTT. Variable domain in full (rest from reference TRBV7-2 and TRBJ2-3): GAGVSQSPSNKVTEKGKDVELRCDPISGHTALYWYRQSLGQGLEFLIYFQGNSAPDKSGLPSDRFSAERTGGSVSTLTIQRTQQEDSAVYLCASSPGTFTDTQYFGPGTRLTVL.

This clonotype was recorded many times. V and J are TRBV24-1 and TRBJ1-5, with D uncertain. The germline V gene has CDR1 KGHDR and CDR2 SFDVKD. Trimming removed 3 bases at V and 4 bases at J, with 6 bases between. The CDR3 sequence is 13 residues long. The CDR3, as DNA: TGTGCCACCAGTGATAATCCGAATCAGCCCCAGCATTTT. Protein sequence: CATSDNPNQPQHF.

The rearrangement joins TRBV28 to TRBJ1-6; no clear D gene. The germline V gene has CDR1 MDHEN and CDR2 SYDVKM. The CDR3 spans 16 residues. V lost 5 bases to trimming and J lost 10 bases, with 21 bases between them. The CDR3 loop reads CASSPDWAPTGSPLHF. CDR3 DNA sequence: TGTGCCAGCAGTCCGGATTGGGCCCCGACGGGGTCACCCCTCCACTTT.

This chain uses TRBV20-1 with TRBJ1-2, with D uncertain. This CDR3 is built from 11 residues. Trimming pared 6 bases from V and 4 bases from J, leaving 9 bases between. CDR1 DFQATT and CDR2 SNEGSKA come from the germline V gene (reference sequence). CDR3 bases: TGCAGTGCCCCGGGCGTCTATGGCTACACCTTC. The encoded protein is CSAPGVYGYTF.

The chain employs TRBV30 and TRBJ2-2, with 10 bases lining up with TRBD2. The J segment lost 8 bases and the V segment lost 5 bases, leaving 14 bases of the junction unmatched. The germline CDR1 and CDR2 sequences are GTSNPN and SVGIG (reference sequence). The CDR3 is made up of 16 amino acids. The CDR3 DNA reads TGTGCCTGGTCCGGCGTAGGGACTAGCGTATGGGGGGAGCTGTTTTTT. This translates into CAWSGVGTSVWGELFF.

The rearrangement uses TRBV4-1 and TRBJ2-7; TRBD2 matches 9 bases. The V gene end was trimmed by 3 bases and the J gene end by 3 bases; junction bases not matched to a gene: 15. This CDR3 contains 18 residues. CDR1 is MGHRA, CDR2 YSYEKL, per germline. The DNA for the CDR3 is TGCGCCAGCAGCCAGCTATTGGCTACGGCGGGAGGGAGCTACGAGCAGTACTTC. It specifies CASSQLLATAGGSYEQYF.

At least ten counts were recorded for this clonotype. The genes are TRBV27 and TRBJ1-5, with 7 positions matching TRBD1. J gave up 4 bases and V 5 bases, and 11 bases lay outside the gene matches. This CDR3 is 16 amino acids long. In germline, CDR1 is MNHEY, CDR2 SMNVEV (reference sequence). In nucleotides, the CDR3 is TGTGCCAGCAGTCTAAGTAGGACAGGAAAGAATCAGCCCCAGCATTTT. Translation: CASSLSRTGKNQPQHF.

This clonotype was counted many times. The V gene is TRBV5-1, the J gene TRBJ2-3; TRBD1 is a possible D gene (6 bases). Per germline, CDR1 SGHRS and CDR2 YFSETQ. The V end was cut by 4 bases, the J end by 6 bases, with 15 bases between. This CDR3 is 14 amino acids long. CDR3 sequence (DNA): TGCGCCAGCAGCCTGGACAGTCGTGGGGATACGCAGTATTTT. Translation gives CASSLDSRGDTQYF.

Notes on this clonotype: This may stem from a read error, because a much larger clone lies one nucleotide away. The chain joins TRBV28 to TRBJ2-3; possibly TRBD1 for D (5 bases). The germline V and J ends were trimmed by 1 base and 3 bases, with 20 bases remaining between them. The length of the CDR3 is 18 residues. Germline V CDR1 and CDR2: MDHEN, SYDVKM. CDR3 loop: CASSLSPSRAARTDTQYF. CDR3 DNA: TGTGCCAGCAGTTTATCCCCCTCCAGGGCAGCTAGAACAGATACGCAGTATTTT.

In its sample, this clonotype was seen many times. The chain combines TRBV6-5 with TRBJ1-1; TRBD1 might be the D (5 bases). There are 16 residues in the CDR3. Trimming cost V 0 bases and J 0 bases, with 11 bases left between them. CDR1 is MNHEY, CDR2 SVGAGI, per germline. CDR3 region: CASSYSRQPVNTEAFF. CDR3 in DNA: TGTGCCAGCAGTTACTCGAGACAGCCCGTGAACACTGAAGCTTTCTTT.

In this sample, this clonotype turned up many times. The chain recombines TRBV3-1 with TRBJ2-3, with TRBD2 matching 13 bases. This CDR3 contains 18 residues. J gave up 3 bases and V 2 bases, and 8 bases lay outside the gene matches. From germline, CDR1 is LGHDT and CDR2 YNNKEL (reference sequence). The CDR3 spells CASSQLGGLAGVTDTQYF. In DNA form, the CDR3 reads TGTGCCAGCAGCCAACTCGGTGGACTAGCGGGAGTGACAGATACGCAGTATTTT.

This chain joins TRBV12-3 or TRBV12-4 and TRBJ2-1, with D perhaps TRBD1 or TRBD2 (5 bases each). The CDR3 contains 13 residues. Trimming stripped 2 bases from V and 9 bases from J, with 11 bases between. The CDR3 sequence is CASSLLRGFEQFF. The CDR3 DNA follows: TGTGCCAGCAGTTTACTACGGGGCTTTGAGCAGTTCTTC.

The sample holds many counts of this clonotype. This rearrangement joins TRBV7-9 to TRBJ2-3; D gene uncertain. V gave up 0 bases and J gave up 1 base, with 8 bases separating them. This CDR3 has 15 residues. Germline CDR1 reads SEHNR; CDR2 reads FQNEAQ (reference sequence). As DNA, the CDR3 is TGTGCCAGCAGCTTAGCGGGTTCTCGCACAGATACGCAGTATTTT. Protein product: CASSLAGSRTDTQYF.

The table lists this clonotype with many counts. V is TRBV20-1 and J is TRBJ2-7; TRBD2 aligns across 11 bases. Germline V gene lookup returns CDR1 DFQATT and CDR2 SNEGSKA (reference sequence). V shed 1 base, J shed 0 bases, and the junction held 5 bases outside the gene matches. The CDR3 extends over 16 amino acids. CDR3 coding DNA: TGCAGTGCTAGAGTTACTAGCGGGGGACCCTCCTACGAGCAGTACTTC. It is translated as CSARVTSGGPSYEQYF.

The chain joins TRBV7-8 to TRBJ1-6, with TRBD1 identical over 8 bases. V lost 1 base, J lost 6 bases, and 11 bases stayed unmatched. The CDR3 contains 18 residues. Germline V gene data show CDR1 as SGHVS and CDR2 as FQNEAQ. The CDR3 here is CASSLERYVRGLNSPLHF. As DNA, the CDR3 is TGTGCCAGCAGCTTAGAACGATATGTCAGGGGGCTTAATTCACCCCTCCACTTT.

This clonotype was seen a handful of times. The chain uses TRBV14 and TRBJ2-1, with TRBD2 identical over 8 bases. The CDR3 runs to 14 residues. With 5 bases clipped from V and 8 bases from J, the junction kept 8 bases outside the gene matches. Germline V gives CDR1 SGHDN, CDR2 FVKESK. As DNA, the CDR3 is TGTGCCAGCAGCGCGATAGCGGGAACCTATGAGCAGTTCTTC. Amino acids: CASSAIAGTYEQFF.

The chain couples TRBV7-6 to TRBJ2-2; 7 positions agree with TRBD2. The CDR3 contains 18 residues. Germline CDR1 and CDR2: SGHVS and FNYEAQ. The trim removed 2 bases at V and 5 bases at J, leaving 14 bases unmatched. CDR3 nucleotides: TGTGCCAGCAGCTTAAAAATCGGCGGGAGCGGTAGGACCGGGGAGCTGTTTTTT. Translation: CASSLKIGGSGRTGELFF.